This TCR beta chain comes out of a study of T cell responses to AZD1222 COVID-19 vaccine. Clones were read by immunoSEQ multiplex PCR, and TCRdb kept only the in-frame ones, dropping some. The sample shows approximately 130,000 clones, 89% of them seen only once. The CDR3 totals 13 residues. Trimming removed 7 bases from V and 7 bases from J; junction bases left unmatched: 6. In germline, CDR1 is SNHLY, CDR2 FYNNEI. Sequences were derived from peripheral blood, sampled 28 days after the second AZD1222 dose. This TCR came from an adult who received the AZD1222 COVID-19 vaccine. The chain has TRBV2 and TRBJ1-5, with 8 positions matching TRBD1. Here the CDR3 DNA reads TGTGCCAGCACCCAGGGGGCAGGACAGCCCCAGCATTTT. Translating gives CASTQGAGQPQHF.